A single sample is the source of the 8 T cell receptor beta chains below, sequenced in a study of T cells in Graves' hyperthyroidism and ophthalmopathy. Amplification targeted TCR beta CDR3 regions from RNA transcripts. RT-PCR in the first round (using the HTBI primer set) targeted the TCR CDR3. TCRdb re-called the multiplex PCR reads with MiXCR, one entry per CDR3 protein. This table holds hundreds of thousands of distinct CDR3 sequences, approximately 13% found once. Sequencing input: blood. Receptor source: a woman aged 18-29 years with Graves' hyperthyroidism.

This clonotype was seen repeatedly, ten times or more. V is TRBV28 and J is TRBJ2-2, with D perhaps matching TRBD2 (7 bases). CDR1 is MDHEN, CDR2 SYDVKM, per germline. Deletions cut 7 bases from V and 1 base from J, with 16 bases between. The CDR3 loop spans 16 amino acids. The CDR3 spells CASTQGGVKNTGELFF. The CDR3 coding sequence is TGTGCCAGCACCCAAGGGGGGGTTAAGAACACCGGGGAGCTGTTTTTT.

This clonotype was counted many times. An end of the junction differs from the germline gene, which may be a read error. The rearrangement uses TRBV2 and TRBJ2-5; no clear D gene. Germline CDR1 and CDR2: SNHLY and FYNNEI. The CDR3 has 14 amino acids. The CDR3 nucleotides read TGTGCCAGCAGTCGGGCTAGGGCTCAAGGGACCCAGTACTTC. Its translation is CASSRARAQGTQYF. Complete variable domain (other parts from reference TRBV2 and TRBJ2-5): EPEVTQTPSHQVTQMGQEVILRCVPISNHLYFYWYRQILGQKVEFLVSFYNNEISEKSEIFDDQFSVERPDGSNFTLKIRSTKLEDSAMYFCASSRARAQGTQYFGPGTRLLVL.

As to this clonotype: This could be a read error, since a much larger clone is one nucleotide away. The chain joins TRBV6-2 or TRBV6-3 to TRBJ2-1; D unclear. CDR3 length: 15 residues. CDR1 and CDR2 from the germline V gene are MNHEY and SVGEGT. In DNA, the CDR3 is TGTGCCGGCAGAACCGGCGTGTTGGCCTACAATGAGCAGTTCTTC. Its translation is CAGRTGVLAYNEQFF.

This clonotype was counted many times. The genes are TRBV28 and TRBJ1-5, with D hard to call. The CDR3 is 14 residues long. With 3 bases removed from V and 7 bases from J, the gap between germline ends came to 13 bases. CDR1 is MDHEN, CDR2 SYDVKM, per germline. The CDR3 loop reads CASSFSTGVQPQHF. In nucleotides, the CDR3 is TGTGCCAGCAGTTTCTCGACCGGCGTGCAGCCCCAGCATTTT.

This clonotype was recorded many times. The J gene is TRBJ2-1, the V gene TRBV28; 10 nucleotides line up with TRBD2. The CDR3 is 15 residues long. Germline-derived CDR1 and CDR2 are MDHEN and SYDVKM. With 7 bases clipped from V and 12 bases from J, the junction kept 15 bases outside the gene matches. CDR3 coding DNA: TGTGCCAGCACCCCGGAAATAGCGGGAGGCAAAGGGCAGTTCTTC. Protein: CASTPEIAGGKGQFF.

This clonotype came up a few times. Sequence at one end of the junction differs from germline and may be a read error. The chain combines TRBV10-3 with TRBJ1-5, with D unclear. Germline V CDR1 and CDR2: ENHRY, SYGVKD. The CDR3 has 14 amino acids. The DNA of the CDR3 is TGTACCATCAGCCTGGGAGCGAGCAATCAGCCCCAGCATTTT. This translates into CTISLGASNQPQHF.

This clonotype was found many times. The J gene is TRBJ2-5, the V gene TRBV12-3 or TRBV12-4; D is perhaps TRBD1 or TRBD2 (5 bases each). V shed 3 bases and J shed 3 bases, with 14 bases lying between them. The CDR3 is 15 amino acids. DNA of the CDR3: TGTGCCAGCAGTTTCATGGGGATGGGGGAAGAGACCCAGTACTTC. Translating it yields CASSFMGMGEETQYF.

This clonotype was picked up many times. J is TRBJ1-3 and V is TRBV2; the match to TRBD1 covers 11 bases. V dropped 3 bases and J dropped 0; count of bases not matched to a gene: 4. The CDR3 has 17 amino acids. CDR1 is SNHLY, CDR2 FYNNEI, per germline. The CDR3 protein is CASSDGQGALSGNTIYF. CDR3 sequence (DNA): TGTGCCAGCAGTGATGGACAGGGGGCTCTCTCTGGAAACACCATATATTTT.